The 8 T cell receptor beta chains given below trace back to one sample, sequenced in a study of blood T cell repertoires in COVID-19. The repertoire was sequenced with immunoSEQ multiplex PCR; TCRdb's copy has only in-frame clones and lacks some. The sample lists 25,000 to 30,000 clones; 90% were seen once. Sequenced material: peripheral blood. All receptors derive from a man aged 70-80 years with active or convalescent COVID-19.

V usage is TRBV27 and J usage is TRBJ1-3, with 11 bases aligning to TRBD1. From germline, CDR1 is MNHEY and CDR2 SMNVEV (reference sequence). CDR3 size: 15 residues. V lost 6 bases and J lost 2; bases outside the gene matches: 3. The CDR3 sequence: CASRQDRGPGNTIYF. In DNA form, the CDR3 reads TGTGCCAGCAGGCAGGACAGGGGGCCTGGAAACACCATATATTTT.

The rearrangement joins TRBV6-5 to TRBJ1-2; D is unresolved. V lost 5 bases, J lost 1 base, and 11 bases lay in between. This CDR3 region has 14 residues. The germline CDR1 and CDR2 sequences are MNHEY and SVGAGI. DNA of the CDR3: TGTGCCAGCAGTCGCCTCGCTAGTAACTATGGCTACACCTTC. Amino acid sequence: CASSRLASNYGYTF.

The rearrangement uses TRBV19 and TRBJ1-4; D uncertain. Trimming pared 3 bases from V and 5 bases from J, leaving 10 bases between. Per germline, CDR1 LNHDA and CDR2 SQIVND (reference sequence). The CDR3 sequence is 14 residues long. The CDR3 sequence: CASSIRTANEKLFF. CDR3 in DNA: TGTGCCAGTAGTATCCGGACTGCCAATGAAAAACTGTTTTTT.

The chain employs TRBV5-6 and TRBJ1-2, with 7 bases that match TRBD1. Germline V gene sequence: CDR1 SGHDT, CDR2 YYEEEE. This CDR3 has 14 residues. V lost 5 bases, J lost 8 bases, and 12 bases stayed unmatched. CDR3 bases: TGTGCCAGCAGAGGGAAGGGACAGCTCGGCGGCTACACCTTC. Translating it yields CASRGKGQLGGYTF.

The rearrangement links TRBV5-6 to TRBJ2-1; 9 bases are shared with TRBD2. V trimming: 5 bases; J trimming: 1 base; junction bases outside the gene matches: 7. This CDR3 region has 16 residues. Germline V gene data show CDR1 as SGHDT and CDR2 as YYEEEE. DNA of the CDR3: TGTGCCAGCAGGAAATTAGCGGGGGCTTCCTACAATGAGCAGTTCTTC. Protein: CASRKLAGASYNEQFF.

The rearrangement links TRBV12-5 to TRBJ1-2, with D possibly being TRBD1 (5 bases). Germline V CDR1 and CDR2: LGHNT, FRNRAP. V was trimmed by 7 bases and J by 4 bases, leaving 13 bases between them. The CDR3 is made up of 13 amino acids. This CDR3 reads CASATASPYGYTF. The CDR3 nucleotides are TGTGCTAGTGCGACAGCCAGTCCCTATGGCTACACCTTC.

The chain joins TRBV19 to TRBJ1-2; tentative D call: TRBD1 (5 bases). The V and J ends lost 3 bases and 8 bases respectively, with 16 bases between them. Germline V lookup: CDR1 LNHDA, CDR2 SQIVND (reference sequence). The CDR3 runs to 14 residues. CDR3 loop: CASSISQGTGGYTF. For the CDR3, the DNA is TGTGCCAGTAGTATTAGCCAGGGCACCGGCGGCTACACCTTC.

The CDR3 loop is CASGISEGDEQFF. The CDR3 nucleotides read TGTGCTAGTGGTATCTCAGAGGGGGACGAGCAGTTCTTC. The chain is built from TRBV12-5 and TRBJ2-1, with a tentative D call TRBD1 (6 bases). The germline gives CDR1 LGHNT, CDR2 FRNRAP. The CDR3 length is 13 residues. V lost 5 bases to trimming and J lost 10 bases, with 15 bases between them.